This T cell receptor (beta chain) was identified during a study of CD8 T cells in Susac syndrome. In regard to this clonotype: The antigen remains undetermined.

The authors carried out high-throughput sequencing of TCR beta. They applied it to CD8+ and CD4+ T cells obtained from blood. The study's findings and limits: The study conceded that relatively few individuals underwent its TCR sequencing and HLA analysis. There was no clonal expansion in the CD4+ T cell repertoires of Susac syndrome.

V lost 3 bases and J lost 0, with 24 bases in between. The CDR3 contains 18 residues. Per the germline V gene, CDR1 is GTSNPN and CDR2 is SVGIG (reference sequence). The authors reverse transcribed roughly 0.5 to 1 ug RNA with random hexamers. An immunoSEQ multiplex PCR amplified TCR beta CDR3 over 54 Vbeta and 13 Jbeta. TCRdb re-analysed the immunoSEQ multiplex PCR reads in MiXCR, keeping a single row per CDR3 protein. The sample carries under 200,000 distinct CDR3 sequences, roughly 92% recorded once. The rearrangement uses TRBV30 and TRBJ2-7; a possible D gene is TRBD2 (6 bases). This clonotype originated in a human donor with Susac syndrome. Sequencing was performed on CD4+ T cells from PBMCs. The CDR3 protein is CAWSAGHLTGGSSYEQYF. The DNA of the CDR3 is TGTGCCTGGAGCGCAGGTCACTTGACCGGGGGAAGCTCCTACGAGCAGTACTTC. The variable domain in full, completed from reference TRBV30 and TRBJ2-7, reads SQTIHQWPATLVQPVGSPLSLECTVEGTSNPNLYWYRQAAGRGLQLLFYSVGIGQISSEVPQNLSASRPQDRQFILSSKKLLLSDSGFYLCAWSAGHLTGGSSYEQYFGPGTRLTVT.